This T cell receptor (beta chain) was obtained from a study of human T cells and chemical hapten exposure. Indicated time point: patch test 1, 2 weeks after DPC sensitization. Treatment indicated: therapeutic diphenylcyclopropenone sensitization with weekly scalp DPC. The authors' total RNA extraction used unfractionated whole blood. Germline V lookup: CDR1 SGHTA, CDR2 FQGNSA. V dropped 4 bases and J dropped 8; count of bases not matched to a gene: 7. This CDR3 has 14 residues. Via MiXCR, TCRdb re-called the RACE reads, giving one row per CDR3 protein. This table has approximately 52,000 distinct CDR3 sequences, more than 9.5% appearing once.

The source of this sequence is a woman between 35 and 50 years old with alopecia areata. Some clones in this sample may be carry-over from other donors' samples. This sequence joins TRBV7-2 and TRBJ1-4, with 7 bases identical to TRBD1. This sample comprised whole blood, obtained in connection with sensitization to the hapten diphenylcyclopropenone (DPC). CDR3 sequence reads: CASSSHPGGEKLFF. The CDR3 bases are TGTGCCAGCAGCTCTCATCCAGGGGGGGAAAAACTGTTTTTT.